A selection of T cell receptor beta chains follows, all from one sample in a study of cytomegalovirus exposure and HLA in healthy donors. TCRdb's copy holds only in-frame clones and misses some; the assay was immunoSEQ multiplex PCR. The sample records about 170,000 clones, around 85% being singletons. The sample consisted of PBMCs. These receptors came from a woman under 40 in good health and CMV-seronegative. Both conserved end residues are part of each CDR3. D genes are given only for firm matches. Size is omitted from some rows. Given values are once, few, many or a class for expanded clones.

J gene: TRBJ2-5
D gene: TRBD1
V gene: TRBV7-2
clone size: NA
CDR3 DNA: TGTGCCAGCAGCCCGCACAGGGGGCCAGAGACCCAGTACTTC
CDR3 protein: CASSPHRGPETQYF

J gene: TRBJ2-1
D gene: TRBD1
V gene: TRBV4-1
clone size: NA
CDR3 DNA: TGCGCCAGCCGGACAGGGGTCAATGAGCAGTTCTTC
CDR3 protein: CASRTGVNEQFF

J gene: TRBJ1-1
D gene: NA
V gene: TRBV11-2
clone size: NA
CDR3 DNA: TGTGCCAGCAGCTTAGGGGGGGCTGGCACTGAAGCTTTCTTT
CDR3 protein: CASSLGGAGTEAFF

J gene: TRBJ1-2
D gene: TRBD1
V gene: TRBV25-1
clone size: NA
CDR3 DNA: TGTGCCAGCAGTGCAAACCGGGACAGGGGGCGCTACTATGGCTACACCTTC
CDR3 protein: CASSANRDRGRYYGYTF

J gene: TRBJ1-5
D gene: NA
V gene: TRBV10-3
clone size: once
CDR3 DNA: TGTGCCATCAGTGAGTATAGCAATCAGCCCCAGCATTTT
CDR3 protein: CAISEYSNQPQHF

J gene: TRBJ2-1
D gene: NA
V gene: TRBV11-3
clone size: NA
CDR3 DNA: TGTGCCAGCAGCTACCAACAGGGCAATGAGCAGTTCTTC
CDR3 protein: CASSYQQGNEQFF

J gene: TRBJ2-1
D gene: TRBD2
V gene: TRBV7-9
clone size: NA
CDR3 DNA: TGTGCCAGCAGCCTCACTAGCGGGGGTTTCTCCTACAATGAGCAGTTCTTC
CDR3 protein: CASSLTSGGFSYNEQFF

J gene: TRBJ2-2
D gene: NA
V gene: TRBV6-6
clone size: NA
CDR3 DNA: TGTGCCAGCACGGGGGCTAACACCGGGGAGCTGTTTTTT
CDR3 protein: CASTGANTGELFF

J gene: TRBJ1-1
D gene: NA
V gene: TRBV29-1
clone size: NA
CDR3 DNA: TGCAGCACAAGCGGACAGTCCGGCGTCATGAACACTGAAGCTTTCTTT
CDR3 protein: CSTSGQSGVMNTEAFF

J gene: TRBJ2-2
D gene: NA
V gene: TRBV5-1
clone size: NA
CDR3 DNA: TGCGCCAGCAGGCCGACACCGAACACCGGGGAGCTGTTTTTT
CDR3 protein: CASRPTPNTGELFF

J gene: TRBJ2-7
D gene: NA
V gene: TRBV28
clone size: NA
CDR3 DNA: TGTGCCAGCAGTTTTTCTGGATTCTACGAGCAGTACTTC
CDR3 protein: CASSFSGFYEQYF

J gene: TRBJ2-1
D gene: NA
V gene: TRBV6-5
clone size: NA
CDR3 DNA: TGTGCCAGCAGGTGGGGGCCCAATGAGCAGTTCTTC
CDR3 protein: CASRWGPNEQFF

J gene: TRBJ2-2
D gene: NA
V gene: TRBV6-1
clone size: NA
CDR3 DNA: TGTGCCAGCAACGGAATCACCGGGGAGCTGTTTTTT
CDR3 protein: CASNGITGELFF

J gene: TRBJ1-1
D gene: NA
V gene: TRBV18
clone size: NA
CDR3 DNA: TGTGCCAGCTCACCTACGTCGGGAAACACTGAAGCTTTCTTT
CDR3 protein: CASSPTSGNTEAFF

J gene: TRBJ2-1
D gene: NA
V gene: TRBV11-3
clone size: once
CDR3 DNA: TGTGCCAGCAGCTTGGGAGAGACGGGCGGGAATGAGCAGTTCTTC
CDR3 protein: CASSLGETGGNEQFF

J gene: TRBJ2-1
D gene: NA
V gene: TRBV28
clone size: once
CDR3 DNA: TGTGCCAGCAGGCTTCTAGTCCATCCTAGTGAGCAGTTCTTC
CDR3 protein: CASRLLVHPSEQFF

J gene: TRBJ2-7
D gene: NA
V gene: TRBV10-2
clone size: NA
CDR3 DNA: TGCGCCAGCAGGGGCGAGGGCGTCGGCTACGAGCAGTACTTC
CDR3 protein: CASRGEGVGYEQYF

J gene: TRBJ1-2
D gene: TRBD1
V gene: TRBV18
clone size: few
CDR3 DNA: TGTGCCAGCTCGCAGGACAGGAACTATGGCTACACCTTC
CDR3 protein: CASSQDRNYGYTF

J gene: TRBJ1-4
D gene: NA
V gene: TRBV7-6
clone size: NA
CDR3 DNA: TGTGCCAGCAGCCTCGGGGAGGGTGGAAAACTGTTTTTT
CDR3 protein: CASSLGEGGKLFF

J gene: TRBJ1-1
D gene: NA
V gene: TRBV29-1
clone size: NA
CDR3 DNA: TGCAGCGTGGAAGGACAGCAGAACACTGAAGCTTTCTTT
CDR3 protein: CSVEGQQNTEAFF

J gene: TRBJ2-7
D gene: NA
V gene: TRBV10-1
clone size: once
CDR3 DNA: TGCGCCAGCTGCAGGGGCGCGGGAGTTGACGAGCAGTACTTC
CDR3 protein: CASCRGAGVDEQYF

J gene: TRBJ1-2
D gene: TRBD1
V gene: TRBV29-1
clone size: NA
CDR3 DNA: TGCAGCGTGGGGGACAGGGGGGACTATGGCTACACCTTC
CDR3 protein: CSVGDRGDYGYTF

J gene: TRBJ2-7
D gene: TRBD1
V gene: TRBV5-4
clone size: NA
CDR3 DNA: TGTGCCAGCAGCTTGGATGGGACAGGGGGTTCCGAGCAGTACTTC
CDR3 protein: CASSLDGTGGSEQYF

J gene: TRBJ2-3
D gene: NA
V gene: TRBV5-1
clone size: NA
CDR3 DNA: TGCGCCAGCAGCTTAACTAGCACAGATACGCAGTATTTT
CDR3 protein: CASSLTSTDTQYF

J gene: TRBJ2-7
D gene: NA
V gene: TRBV28
clone size: NA
CDR3 DNA: TGTGCCAGCAGTTCCCCCATGGTATTCGAGCAGTACTTC
CDR3 protein: CASSSPMVFEQYF

J gene: TRBJ1-2
D gene: NA
V gene: TRBV15
clone size: once
CDR3 DNA: TGTGCCACCAGCAGAGTGAAAGTCCGACGGGGCGGAGGCTACACCTTC
CDR3 protein: CATSRVKVRRGGGYTF

J gene: TRBJ2-7
D gene: NA
V gene: TRBV10-3
clone size: few
CDR3 DNA: TGTGCCATCAGTGAAGGTGAAACTAGCGAGCAGTACTTC
CDR3 protein: CAISEGETSEQYF

J gene: TRBJ1-6
D gene: NA
V gene: TRBV18
clone size: NA
CDR3 DNA: TGTGCCAGCTCACCTGTGGCGGGCATGGATAATTCACCCCTCCACTTT
CDR3 protein: CASSPVAGMDNSPLHF

J gene: TRBJ1-5
D gene: NA
V gene: TRBV27
clone size: NA
CDR3 DNA: TGTGCCAGCAGTTACTCTACGTTAAATCAGCCCCAGCATTTT
CDR3 protein: CASSYSTLNQPQHF

J gene: TRBJ2-3
D gene: NA
V gene: TRBV5-1
clone size: NA
CDR3 DNA: TGCGCCAGCAGCTTCATGGGGGGATACACAGATACGCAGTATTTT
CDR3 protein: CASSFMGGYTDTQYF

J gene: TRBJ1-1
D gene: TRBD1
V gene: TRBV5-4
clone size: NA
CDR3 DNA: TGTGCCAGCAGCCGAGACAGGGAAACTGAAGCTTTCTTT
CDR3 protein: CASSRDRETEAFF

J gene: TRBJ1-2
D gene: TRBD1
V gene: TRBV10-3
clone size: NA
CDR3 DNA: TGTGCCATCAGAAGGACAGGGTTACTCTCTAACTATGGCTACACCTTC
CDR3 protein: CAIRRTGLLSNYGYTF